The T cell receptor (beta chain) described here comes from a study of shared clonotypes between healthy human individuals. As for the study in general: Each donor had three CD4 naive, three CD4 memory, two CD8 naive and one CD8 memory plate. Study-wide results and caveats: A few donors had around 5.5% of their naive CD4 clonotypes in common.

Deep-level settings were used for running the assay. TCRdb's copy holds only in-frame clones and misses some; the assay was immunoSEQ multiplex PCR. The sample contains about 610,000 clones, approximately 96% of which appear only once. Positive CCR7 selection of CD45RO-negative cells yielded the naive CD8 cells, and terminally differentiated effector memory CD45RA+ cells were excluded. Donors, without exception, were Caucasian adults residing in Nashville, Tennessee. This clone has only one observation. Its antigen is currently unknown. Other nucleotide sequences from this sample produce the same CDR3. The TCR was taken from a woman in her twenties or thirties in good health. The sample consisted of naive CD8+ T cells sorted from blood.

The CDR3 region is CASSLGDGYTF. The CDR3 DNA sequence: TGTGCCAGCAGCTTAGGAGATGGCTACACCTTC. This rearrangement joins TRBV7-9 to TRBJ1-2; D remains unclear. V was clipped by 1 base and J by 6 bases, with 3 bases between them. The CDR3 loop spans 11 amino acids. The germline CDR1 and CDR2 sequences are SEHNR and FQNEAQ (reference sequence).